The present TCR beta chain was sequenced within a study of blood T cell repertoires in COVID-19. Method: immunoSEQ multiplex PCR; TCRdb's copy keeps in-frame clones and lacks some. The profile covers about 280,000 clones, with almost 90% appearing a single time and roughly 1.6% taken by the ten largest. The receptor's source is a woman aged 18-35 years with acute COVID-19. The specimen sequenced was PBMCs or T cells enriched from blood (not recorded which).

The CDR3 nucleotides are TGTGCCATTCGGCAGGAGGGACGGAGCTCCTACAATGAGCAGTTCTTC. This encodes CAIRQEGRSSYNEQFF. The J gene is TRBJ2-1, the V gene TRBV10-3; TRBD2 might be the D (6 bases). The V end was cut by 9 bases, the J end by 0 bases, with 18 bases between. Germline V gives CDR1 ENHRY, CDR2 SYGVKD. CDR3 length: 16 residues.